Listed below are T cell receptor beta chains from one sample, sequenced in a study of blood T cell repertoires in COVID-19. Only in-frame clones appear in the TCRdb table, and some are missing; sequencing was by immunoSEQ multiplex PCR. The sample holds tens of thousands of clones, roughly 82% seen once. Sequencing was performed on peripheral blood. These receptors were obtained from a human donor in a cohort sampled during active COVID-19. Each CDR3 is given with its conserved first and last residue. The D gene is left open where the match is weak.

V gene: TRBV7-9
D gene: TRBD1
J gene: TRBJ1-5
CDR3 protein: CASSPQTGEDQPQHF

V gene: TRBV19
D gene: TRBD1
J gene: TRBJ1-6
CDR3 protein: CASSKGQGSYNSPLHF

V gene: TRBV5-1
D gene: TRBD1
J gene: TRBJ2-7
CDR3 protein: CASSLAGTDYEQYF

V gene: TRBV12-5
D gene: .
J gene: TRBJ1-1
CDR3 protein: CASGLRTGTEAFF

V gene: TRBV30
D gene: .
J gene: TRBJ1-2
CDR3 protein: CAWSVDRYGYTF

V gene: TRBV19
D gene: .
J gene: TRBJ1-5
CDR3 protein: CASTTRQVRTQPQHF

V gene: TRBV12-3/TRBV12-4
D gene: TRBD1
J gene: TRBJ1-1
CDR3 protein: CASGRDRNTEAFF

V gene: TRBV27
D gene: .
J gene: TRBJ2-7
CDR3 protein: CASSALEAAAYEQYF

V gene: TRBV18
D gene: .
J gene: TRBJ1-5
CDR3 protein: CASSVAGDQPQHF

V gene: TRBV7-9
D gene: .
J gene: TRBJ2-2
CDR3 protein: CASSLYRGGTGELFF

V gene: TRBV5-1
D gene: TRBD1
J gene: TRBJ1-3
CDR3 protein: CASSLGGGEPPGNTIYF

V gene: TRBV6-5
D gene: .
J gene: TRBJ1-3
CDR3 protein: CASTQGPGNTIYF

V gene: TRBV7-6
D gene: .
J gene: TRBJ1-1
CDR3 protein: CASSLEGKDTEAFF